This TCR beta chain came from a study of T-cell reconstitution after alpha-beta-depleted transplantation in children. Overall study results and limits: T-cell counts and diversity at one year post-transplant came mainly from newly produced T cells. Approximately two months post-transplant, alpha-beta T cells reportedly originated from several hundred expanded graft clones. Where some patients showed high TCRbeta diversity at day 60, it came from recipient T cells and thymic progenitors that had survived.

Between the trimmed V and J ends, which lost 4 bases and 1 base, there was a span of 16 bases. CDR1 is SGHDN, CDR2 FVKESK, per germline. The CDR3 contains 16 residues. Preparation of the TCRbeta library used unique molecular identifiers. TCRdb used MiXCR to reprocess the PCR reads, holding one entry per CDR3 protein. The top ten clones hold under 45% of a sample with 500,000 to 600,000 distinct CDR3 sequences, 25% to 30% of them seen once. As to this clonotype: Its antigen is still unknown.

The TCR sequence derives from a boy younger than two with Wiskott-Aldrich syndrome, due to receive a stem cell transplant. The sample consisted of PBMCs, taken before TCRalphabeta/CD19-depleted stem cell transplant. The chain uses TRBV14 and TRBJ1-1; D gene ambiguous. The CDR3 loop reads CASSPRRGIGNTEAFF. The CDR3 nucleotides read TGTGCCAGCAGCCCACGCCGGGGAATAGGGAACACTGAAGCTTTCTTT.